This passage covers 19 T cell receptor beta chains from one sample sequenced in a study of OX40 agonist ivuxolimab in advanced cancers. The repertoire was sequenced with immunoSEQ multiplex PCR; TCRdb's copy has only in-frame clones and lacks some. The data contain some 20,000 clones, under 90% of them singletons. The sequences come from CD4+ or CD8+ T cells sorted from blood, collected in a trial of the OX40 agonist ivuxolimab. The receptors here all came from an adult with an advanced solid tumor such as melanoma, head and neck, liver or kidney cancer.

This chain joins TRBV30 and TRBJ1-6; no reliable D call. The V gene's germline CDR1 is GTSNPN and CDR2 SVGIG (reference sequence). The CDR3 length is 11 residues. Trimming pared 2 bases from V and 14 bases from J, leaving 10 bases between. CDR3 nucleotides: TGTGCCTGGAGTACTTCAGGTACCCTCCACTTT. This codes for CAWSTSGTLHF. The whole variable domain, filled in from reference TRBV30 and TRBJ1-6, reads SQTIHQWPATLVQPVGSPLSLECTVEGTSNPNLYWYRQAAGRGLQLLFYSVGIGQISSEVPQNLSASRPQDRQFILSSKKLLLSDSGFYLCAWSTSGTLHFGNGTRLTVT.

For the CDR3, the DNA is TGTGCCAGCAGGGGGCAGAACTCCTACGAGCAGTACTTC. It encodes CASRGQNSYEQYF. The rearrangement links TRBV11-1 to TRBJ2-5, with D possibly matching TRBD1 (5 bases). The DNA matches TRBJ2-7 better at its end, which makes the J call doubtful. The CDR3 totals 13 residues. Germline values: CDR1 SGHAT, CDR2 FQDESV (reference sequence).

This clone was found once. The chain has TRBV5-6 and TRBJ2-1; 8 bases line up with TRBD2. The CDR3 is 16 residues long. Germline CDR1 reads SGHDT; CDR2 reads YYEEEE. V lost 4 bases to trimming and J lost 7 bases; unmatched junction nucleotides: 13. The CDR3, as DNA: TGTGCCAGCAGCCCGGCGGGGGCGGGAGGCGCTAATGAGCAGTTCTTC. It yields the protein CASSPAGAGGANEQFF. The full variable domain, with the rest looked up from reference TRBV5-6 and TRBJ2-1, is DAGVTQSPTHLIKTRGQQVTLRCSPKSGHDTVSWYQQALGQGPQFIFQYYEEEERQRGNFPDRFSGHQFPNYSSELNVNALLLGDSALYLCASSPAGAGGANEQFFGPGTRLTVL.

CDR3 in DNA: TGTGCCAGCAGCTTTTCAGACGGGACGGCCTCCTACGAGCAGTACTTC. Protein sequence: CASSFSDGTASYEQYF. This chain joins TRBV5-5 and TRBJ2-7; D possibly uses TRBD1 or TRBD2 (5 bases each). The germline V and J ends were trimmed by 2 bases and 0 bases, with 15 bases remaining between them. The CDR3 has 16 residues. Germline V gene data show CDR1 as SGHKS and CDR2 as YYEKEE (reference sequence).

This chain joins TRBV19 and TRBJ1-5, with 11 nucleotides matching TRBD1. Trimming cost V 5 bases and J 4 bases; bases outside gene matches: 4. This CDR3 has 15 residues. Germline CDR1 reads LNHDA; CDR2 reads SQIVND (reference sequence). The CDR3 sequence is CASSGWDRGNQPQHF. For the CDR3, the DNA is TGTGCCAGTAGTGGGTGGGACAGGGGGAATCAGCCCCAGCATTTT.

CDR3 coding DNA: TGTGCCACCAGCAGAGACCCTGGGACACTTAATAATTCACCCCTCCACTTT. Encoded protein: CATSRDPGTLNNSPLHF. The chain employs TRBV15 and TRBJ1-6; tentatively, D is TRBD1 (6 bases). With 0 bases removed from V and 5 bases from J, the gap between germline ends came to 14 bases. The CDR3 is 17 residues long. The germline V gene encodes CDR1 LNHNV and CDR2 YYDKDF (reference sequence).

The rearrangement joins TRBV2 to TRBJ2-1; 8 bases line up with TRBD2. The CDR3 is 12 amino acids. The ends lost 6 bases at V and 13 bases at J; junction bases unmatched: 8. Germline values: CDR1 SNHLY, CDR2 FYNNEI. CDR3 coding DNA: TGTGCCAGCAGAACTAGCGGAGGTCCCCAGTTCTTC. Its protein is CASRTSGGPQFF.

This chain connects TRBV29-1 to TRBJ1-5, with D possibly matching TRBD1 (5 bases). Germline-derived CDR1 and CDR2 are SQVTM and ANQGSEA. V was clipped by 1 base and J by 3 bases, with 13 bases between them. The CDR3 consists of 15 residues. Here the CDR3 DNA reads TGCAGCGTTGAAGCCACGGGGGAAACCAATCAGCCCCAGCATTTT. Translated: CSVEATGETNQPQHF.

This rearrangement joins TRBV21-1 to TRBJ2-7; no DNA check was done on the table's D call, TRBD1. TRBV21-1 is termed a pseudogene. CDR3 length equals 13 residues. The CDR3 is CASGGQGAYEQYF. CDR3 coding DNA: TGTGCCAGCGGGGGACAGGGGGCCTACGAGCAGTACTTC.

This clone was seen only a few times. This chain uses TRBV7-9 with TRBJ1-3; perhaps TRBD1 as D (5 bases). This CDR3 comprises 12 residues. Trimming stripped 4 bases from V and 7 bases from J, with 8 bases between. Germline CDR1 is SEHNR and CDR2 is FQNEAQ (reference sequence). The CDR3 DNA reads TGTGCCAGCAGCTACCAGGGTAACACCATATATTTT. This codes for CASSYQGNTIYF.

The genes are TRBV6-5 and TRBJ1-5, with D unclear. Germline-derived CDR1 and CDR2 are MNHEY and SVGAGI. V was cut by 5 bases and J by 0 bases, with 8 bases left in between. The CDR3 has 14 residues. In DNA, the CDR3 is TGTGCCAGCAGTCTGACATTTAGCAATCAGCCCCAGCATTTT. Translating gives CASSLTFSNQPQHF.

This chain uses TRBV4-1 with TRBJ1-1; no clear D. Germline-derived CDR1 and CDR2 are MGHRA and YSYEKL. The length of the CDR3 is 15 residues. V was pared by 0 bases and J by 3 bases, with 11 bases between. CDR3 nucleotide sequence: TGCGCCAGCAGCCAAGAGGTAACTGGGGACACTGAAGCTTTCTTT. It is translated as CASSQEVTGDTEAFF.

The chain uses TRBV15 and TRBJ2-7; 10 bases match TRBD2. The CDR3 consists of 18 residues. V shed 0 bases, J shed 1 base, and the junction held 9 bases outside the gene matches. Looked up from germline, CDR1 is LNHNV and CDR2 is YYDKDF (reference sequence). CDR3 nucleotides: TGTGCCACCAGCAGAGAGGCACAACTAGCGGGGAGGTCCTACGAGCAGTACTTC. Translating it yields CATSREAQLAGRSYEQYF. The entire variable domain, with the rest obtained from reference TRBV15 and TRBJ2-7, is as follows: DAMVIQNPRYQVTQFGKPVTLSCSQTLNHNVMYWYQQKSSQAPKLLFHYYDKDFNNEADTPDNFQSRRPNTSFCFLDIRSPGLGDTAMYLCATSREAQLAGRSYEQYFGPGTRLTVT.

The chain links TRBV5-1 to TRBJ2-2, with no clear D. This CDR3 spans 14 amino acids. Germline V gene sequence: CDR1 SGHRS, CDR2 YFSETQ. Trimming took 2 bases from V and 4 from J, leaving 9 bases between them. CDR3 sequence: CASSLGQSTGELFF. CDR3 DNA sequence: TGCGCCAGCAGCTTAGGTCAGAGCACCGGGGAGCTGTTTTTT.

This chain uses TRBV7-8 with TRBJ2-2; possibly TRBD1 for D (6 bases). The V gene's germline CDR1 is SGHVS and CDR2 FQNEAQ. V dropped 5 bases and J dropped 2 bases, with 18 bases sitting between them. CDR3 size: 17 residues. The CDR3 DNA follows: TGTGCCAGCAGCCCCCAGAAGACAGGACCTAACACCGGGGAGCTGTTTTTT. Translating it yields CASSPQKTGPNTGELFF.

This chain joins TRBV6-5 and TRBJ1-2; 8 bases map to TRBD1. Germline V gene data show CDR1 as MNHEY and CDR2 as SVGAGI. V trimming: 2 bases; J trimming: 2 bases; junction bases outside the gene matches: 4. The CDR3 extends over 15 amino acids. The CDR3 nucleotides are TGTGCCAGCAGTTACGACAGACAGGGGAACTATGGCTACACCTTC. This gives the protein CASSYDRQGNYGYTF.

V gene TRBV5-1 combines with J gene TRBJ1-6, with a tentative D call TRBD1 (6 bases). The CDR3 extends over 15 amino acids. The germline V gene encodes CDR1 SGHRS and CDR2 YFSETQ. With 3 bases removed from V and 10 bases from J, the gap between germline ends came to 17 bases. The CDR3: CASSYRAGVESPLHF. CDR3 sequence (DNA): TGCGCCAGCAGCTACCGGGCAGGGGTGGAGTCACCCCTCCACTTT.

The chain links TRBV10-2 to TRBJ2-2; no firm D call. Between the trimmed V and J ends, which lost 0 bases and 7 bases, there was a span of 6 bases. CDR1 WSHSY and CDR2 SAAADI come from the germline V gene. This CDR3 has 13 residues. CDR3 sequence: CASSESTVGELFF. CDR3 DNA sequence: TGCGCCAGCAGTGAGTCGACGGTCGGGGAGCTGTTTTTT.

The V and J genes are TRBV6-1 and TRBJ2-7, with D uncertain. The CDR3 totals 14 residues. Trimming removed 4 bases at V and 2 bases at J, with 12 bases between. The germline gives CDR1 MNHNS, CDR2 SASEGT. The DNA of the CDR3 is TGTGCCAGCAGTGTTGTCTCTCCCACCTACGAGCAGTACTTC. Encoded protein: CASSVVSPTYEQYF.